These 15 T cell receptor beta chains originate from one sample sequenced in a study of blood T cell repertoires in COVID-19. Repertoires were generated with immunoSEQ multiplex PCR, while TCRdb's copy carries only in-frame clones and drops some. Among around 160,000 clones listed, approximately 95% were seen once. The sequencing sample was made of peripheral blood. The receptor set was obtained from a woman aged 55 to 70 with COVID-19, enrolled during active disease.

V usage is TRBV7-9 and J usage is TRBJ2-5; no clear D. V was pared by 5 bases and J by 5 bases, with 12 bases between. There are 13 residues in the CDR3. The germline gives CDR1 SEHNR, CDR2 FQNEAQ (reference sequence). The CDR3 DNA follows: TGTGCCAGCAGCCCCCAGGCCCCGGAGACCCAGTACTTC. Translation: CASSPQAPETQYF.

J is TRBJ1-4 and V is TRBV21-1; the DNA was not compared with TRBD1, the D call given in the table. TRBV21-1 is a listed pseudogene. The CDR3 runs to 15 residues. The CDR3 here is CASSKGTGPLQKLFF. The CDR3 DNA reads TGTGCCAGCAGCAAAGGGACAGGGCCTCTTCAAAAACTGTTTTTT.

The V gene is TRBV27, the J gene TRBJ1-1; TRBD1 matches at 11 bases. Germline V gene data show CDR1 as MNHEY and CDR2 as SMNVEV (reference sequence). V shed 6 bases and J 2 bases; nucleotides not matched to a gene: 14. The CDR3 extends over 18 amino acids. The CDR3 nucleotides are TGTGCCAGCAGCCGAATCCGAGGACAGGGGGCTGCTAACACTGAAGCTTTCTTT. Translation: CASSRIRGQGAANTEAFF.

The V gene is TRBV28, the J gene TRBJ2-3; perhaps TRBD2 as D (7 bases). The V end was cut by 11 bases, the J end by 4 bases, with 22 bases between. CDR1 and CDR2 (germline): MDHEN, SYDVKM. The CDR3 has 15 amino acids. The CDR3 region has the DNA TGTGCCCCCAGAAAGCCGGGGGGCTGTTCAGATACGCAGTATTTT. It translates to CAPRKPGGCSDTQYF.

The rearrangement joins TRBV6-5 to TRBJ2-2; 10 bases map to TRBD1. V lost 4 bases and J lost 7; bases outside the gene matches: 6. This CDR3 is built from 15 residues. Germline CDR1 MNHEY, CDR2 SVGAGI. This chain's CDR3 is CASSFQTGGIGELFF. CDR3 sequence (DNA): TGTGCCAGCAGTTTCCAGACAGGGGGCATCGGGGAGCTGTTTTTT.

The genes are TRBV3-1 (or the pseudogene TRBV3-2) and TRBJ2-7; 9 bases align to TRBD2. In germline, CDR1 is LGHDT, CDR2 YNNKEL (reference sequence). The CDR3 runs 14 residues. Trimming at V came to 6 bases and at J to 1 base, leaving 4 bases not matched to a gene. CDR3 DNA sequence: TGTGCCAGCAGATCAGCGGGGGGTTCCTACGAGCAGTACTTC. This gives the protein CASRSAGGSYEQYF.

The chain is built from TRBV23-1 and TRBJ2-5; tentatively, D is TRBD2 (6 bases). TRBV23-1 carries the ORF label, with uncertain function. This CDR3 region has 18 residues. Trimming shortened V by 2 bases and J by 2 bases, and 21 bases separated the two germline ends. CDR3 loop: CASSQPGRDSKGQETQYF. CDR3 DNA: TGCGCCAGCAGTCAACCCGGCCGGGACTCTAAAGGGCAAGAGACCCAGTACTTC.

In its sample, this clone was seen a few times. The genes are TRBV25-1 and TRBJ1-2; TRBD1 matches 7 bases. V trimming: 3 bases; J trimming: 8 bases; junction bases outside the gene matches: 6. CDR3 size: 13 residues. The germline V gene has CDR1 MGHDK and CDR2 SYGVNS. In DNA form, the CDR3 reads TGTGCCAGCAGTGACAGGGGGGTAGGAGGCTACACCTTC. As protein: CASSDRGVGGYTF.

This rearrangement joins TRBV6-2 or TRBV6-3 to TRBJ1-1; perhaps TRBD1 as D (5 bases). The ends were cut back, 1 base at V and 6 bases at J, with 9 bases in the middle. This CDR3 region has 13 residues. Germline CDR1 is MNHEY and CDR2 is SVGEGT. CDR3 sequence: CASSYFTGSEAFF. The CDR3 DNA is TGTGCCAGCAGTTACTTTACAGGCTCTGAAGCTTTCTTT.

The chain uses TRBV7-8 and TRBJ1-3, with TRBD1 identical over 7 bases. The CDR3 totals 16 residues. The V gene end was trimmed by 5 bases and the J gene end by 4 bases; junction bases not matched to a gene: 11. CDR1 and CDR2 (germline): SGHVS, FQNEAQ. The CDR3 is CASSLSGQLGGNTIYF. CDR3 DNA: TGTGCCAGCAGCCTTTCGGGACAGTTGGGAGGAAACACCATATATTTT.

With regard to this clone: Other DNA variants within this sample encode the same CDR3. The chain recombines TRBV5-1 with TRBJ1-2; 10 bases align to TRBD1. Germline V CDR1 and CDR2: SGHRS, YFSETQ. With V trimmed by 4 bases and J by 3 bases, 3 bases remained unmatched. The CDR3 contains 14 residues. In DNA, the CDR3 is TGCGCCAGCAGCCGGACAGGGGGGGACTATGGCTACACCTTC. It specifies CASSRTGGDYGYTF.

This clone is a singleton in its sample. The V gene is TRBV6-2 or TRBV6-3, the J gene TRBJ2-7; 9 bases agree with TRBD1. V lost 6 bases to trimming and J lost 9 bases; unmatched junction nucleotides: 6. This CDR3 has 12 amino acids. Germline values: CDR1 MNHEY, CDR2 SVGEGT. As DNA, the CDR3 is TGTGCCAGCAGACCTACAGGGGGCGGGCAGTACTTC. This sequence encodes CASRPTGGGQYF.

The DNA of the CDR3 is TGTGCCAGCAGCTTTACAGGGGATGAGCAGTACTTC. Protein: CASSFTGDEQYF. The chain has TRBV12-3 or TRBV12-4 and TRBJ2-7; 7 bases fit TRBD1. This CDR3 contains 12 residues. Trimming took 6 bases from V and 7 from J; bases not matched to a gene: 6.

This clone was picked up a small number of times. This rearrangement joins TRBV7-9 to TRBJ1-1; D is ambiguous. Germline loops: CDR1 SEHNR, CDR2 FQNEAQ (reference sequence). The CDR3 totals 14 residues. With 1 base removed from V and 6 bases from J, the gap between germline ends came to 12 bases. The CDR3 nucleotides are TGTGCCAGCAGCTTAGATCTCCTAAGTGCTGAAGCTTTCTTT. Translation: CASSLDLLSAEAFF.

V and J are TRBV19 and TRBJ1-1, with 10 nucleotides matching TRBD1. Germline CDR1 reads LNHDA; CDR2 reads SQIVND (reference sequence). This CDR3 is built from 16 residues. After removal of 6 bases from V and 5 bases from J, the junction contained 12 bases not matched to a gene. The CDR3 is CASSPGTGQGRTEAFF. DNA of the CDR3: TGTGCCAGTAGCCCGGGCACGGGACAGGGGAGGACTGAAGCTTTCTTT.